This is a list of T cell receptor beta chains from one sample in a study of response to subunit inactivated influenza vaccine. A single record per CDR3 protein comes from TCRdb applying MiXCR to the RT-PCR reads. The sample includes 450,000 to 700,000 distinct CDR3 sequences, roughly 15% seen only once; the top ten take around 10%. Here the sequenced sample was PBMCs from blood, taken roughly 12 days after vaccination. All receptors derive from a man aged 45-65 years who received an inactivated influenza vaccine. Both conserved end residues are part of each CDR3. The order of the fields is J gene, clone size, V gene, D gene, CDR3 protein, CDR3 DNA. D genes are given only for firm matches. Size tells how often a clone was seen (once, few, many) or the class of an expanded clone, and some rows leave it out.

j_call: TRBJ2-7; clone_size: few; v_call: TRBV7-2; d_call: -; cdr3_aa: CASSPSSGGDEQYF; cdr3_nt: TGTGCCAGCAGCCCTTCGTCGGGGGGCGACGAGCAGTACTTC
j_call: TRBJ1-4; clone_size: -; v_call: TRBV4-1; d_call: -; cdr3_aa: CASSGTGAGREKLFF; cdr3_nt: TGCGCCAGCAGCGGAACTGGGGCAGGGCGGGAAAAACTGTTTTTT
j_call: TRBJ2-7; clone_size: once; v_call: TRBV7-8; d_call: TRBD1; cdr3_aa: CASSPDRGQYF; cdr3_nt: TGTGCCAGCAGCCCGGACAGGGGGCAGTACTTC
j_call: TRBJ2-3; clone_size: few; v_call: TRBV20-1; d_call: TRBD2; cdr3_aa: CSARGGPRVGDTQYF; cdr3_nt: TGCAGTGCCCGGGGGGGACCACGGGTAGGAGATACGCAGTATTTT
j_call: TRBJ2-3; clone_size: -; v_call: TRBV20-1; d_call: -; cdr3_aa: CSAPSSASTDTQYF; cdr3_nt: TGCAGTGCTCCTTCTAGCGCGAGCACAGATACGCAGTATTTT
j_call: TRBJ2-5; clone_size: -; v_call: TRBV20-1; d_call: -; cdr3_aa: CSARRAGIQETQYF; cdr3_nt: TGCAGTGCTAGAAGGGCGGGGATCCAAGAGACCCAGTACTTC
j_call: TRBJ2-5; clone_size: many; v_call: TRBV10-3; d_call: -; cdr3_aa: CAISESLMETQYF; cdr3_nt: TGTGCCATCAGTGAGAGTCTTATGGAGACCCAGTACTTC
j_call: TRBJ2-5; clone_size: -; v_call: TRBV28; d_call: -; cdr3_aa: CASRGPGRQQETQYF; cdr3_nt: TGTGCCAGCAGGGGGCCGGGACGGCAACAAGAGACCCAGTACTTC
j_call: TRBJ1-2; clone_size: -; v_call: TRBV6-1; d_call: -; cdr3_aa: CASSPKITGGYTF; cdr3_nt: TGTGCCAGCAGTCCCAAGATAACTGGGGGCTACACCTTC
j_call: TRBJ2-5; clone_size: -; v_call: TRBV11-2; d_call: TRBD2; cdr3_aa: CASSFRLAGEETQYF; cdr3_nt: TGTGCCAGCAGCTTTCGACTAGCTGGGGAAGAGACCCAGTACTTC
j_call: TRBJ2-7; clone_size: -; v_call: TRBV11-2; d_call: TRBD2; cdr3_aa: CASSVGTSGREQYF; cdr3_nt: TGTGCCAGCAGCGTAGGGACTAGCGGGAGGGAGCAGTACTTC
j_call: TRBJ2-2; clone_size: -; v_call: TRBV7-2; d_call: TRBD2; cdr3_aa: CASSPSGGPTGELFF; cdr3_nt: TGTGCCAGCAGCCCTAGCGGGGGGCCCACCGGGGAGCTGTTTTTT
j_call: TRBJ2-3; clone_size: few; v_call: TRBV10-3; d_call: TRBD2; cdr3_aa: CAISRSGTKKITDTQYF; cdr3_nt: TGTGCCATCAGCCGATCCGGGACTAAGAAGATCACAGATACGCAGTATTTT
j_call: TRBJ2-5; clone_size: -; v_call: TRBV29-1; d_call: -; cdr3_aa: CSVPGGQTQYF; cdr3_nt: TGCAGCGTTCCGGGTGGTCAGACCCAGTACTTC
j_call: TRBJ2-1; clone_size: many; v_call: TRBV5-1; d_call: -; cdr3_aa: CATSTGHLNNEQFF; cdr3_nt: TGCGCCACCTCGACGGGACACCTAAACAATGAGCAGTTCTTC
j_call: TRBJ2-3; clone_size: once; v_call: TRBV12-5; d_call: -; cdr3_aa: CASAEASAGHHTQYF; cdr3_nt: TGTGCTAGTGCTGAAGCTAGCGCGGGCCACCATACGCAGTATTTT
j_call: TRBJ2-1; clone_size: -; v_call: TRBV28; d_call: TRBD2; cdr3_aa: CASSTRPSGVRNEQFF; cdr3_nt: TGTGCCAGCAGTACTAGGCCTAGCGGGGTCAGGAATGAGCAGTTCTTC
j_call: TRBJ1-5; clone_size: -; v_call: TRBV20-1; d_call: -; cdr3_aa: CSARDPHEGNNQPQHF; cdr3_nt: TGCAGTGCTAGAGATCCCCACGAGGGGAATAATCAGCCCCAGCATTTT
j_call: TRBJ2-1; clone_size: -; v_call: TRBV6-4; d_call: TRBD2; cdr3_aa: CASSHAGTSGASSYNEQFF; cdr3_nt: TGTGCCAGCAGTCACGCCGGGACTAGCGGGGCAAGCTCCTACAATGAGCAGTTCTTC
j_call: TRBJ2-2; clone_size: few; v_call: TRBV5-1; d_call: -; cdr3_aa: CASSLAITGELFF; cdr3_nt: TGCGCCAGCAGCTTGGCAATCACCGGGGAGCTGTTTTTT
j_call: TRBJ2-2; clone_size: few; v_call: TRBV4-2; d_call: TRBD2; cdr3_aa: CASSPRLARDTGELFF; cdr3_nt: TGTGCCAGCAGCCCGAGACTAGCGAGGGACACCGGGGAGCTGTTTTTT
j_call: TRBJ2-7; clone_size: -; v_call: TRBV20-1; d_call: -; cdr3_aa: CSARDTRSSYEQYF; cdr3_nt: TGCAGTGCGCGGGACACGAGGAGCTCCTACGAGCAGTACTTC
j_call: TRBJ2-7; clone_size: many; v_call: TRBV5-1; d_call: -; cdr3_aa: CASSGDSYEQYF; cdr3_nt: TGCGCCAGCAGCGGGGACTCCTACGAGCAGTACTTC
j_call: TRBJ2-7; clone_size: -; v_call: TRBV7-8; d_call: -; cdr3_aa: CASSLAIVLHSYEQYF; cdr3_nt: TGTGCCAGCAGCTTAGCTATTGTCCTTCACTCCTACGAGCAGTACTTC
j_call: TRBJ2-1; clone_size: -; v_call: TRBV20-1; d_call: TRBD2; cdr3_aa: CSARTSVYNEQFF; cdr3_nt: TGCAGTGCTAGAACTAGCGTTTACAATGAGCAGTTCTTC
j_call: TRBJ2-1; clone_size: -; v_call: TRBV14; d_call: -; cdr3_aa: CASSQDGGFYNEQFF; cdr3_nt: TGTGCCAGCAGCCAAGATGGGGGGTTCTACAATGAGCAGTTCTTC
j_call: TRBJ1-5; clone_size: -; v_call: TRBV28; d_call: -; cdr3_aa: CASSYNRNQHF; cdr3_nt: TGTGCCAGCAGTTATAACAGGAACCAGCATTTT
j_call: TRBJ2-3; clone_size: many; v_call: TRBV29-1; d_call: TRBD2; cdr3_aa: CSVEVLLAGGLVTDTQYF; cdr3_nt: TGCAGCGTTGAAGTCTTACTAGCGGGGGGGCTTGTCACAGATACGCAGTATTTT
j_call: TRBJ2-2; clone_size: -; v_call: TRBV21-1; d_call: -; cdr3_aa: CASSMCTGQALTSGPSPNTGELFF; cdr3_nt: TGTGCCAGCAGCATGTGCACGGGACAGGCCCTCACTAGCGGGCCCTCTCCGAACACCGGGGAGCTGTTTTTT
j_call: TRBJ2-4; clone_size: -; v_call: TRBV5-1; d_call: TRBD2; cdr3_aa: CASSLEAGLVKNIQYF; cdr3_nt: TGCGCCAGCAGCTTGGAAGCGGGGCTTGTCAAAAACATTCAGTACTTC
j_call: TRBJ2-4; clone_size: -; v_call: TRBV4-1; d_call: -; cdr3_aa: CASSQGGGGRQNIQYF; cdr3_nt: TGCGCCAGCAGCCAAGGAGGGGGAGGCCGCCAAAACATTCAGTACTTC
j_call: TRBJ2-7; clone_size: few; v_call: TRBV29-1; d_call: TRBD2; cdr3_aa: CSAKSGRPPYEQYF; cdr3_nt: TGCAGCGCAAAGAGCGGGAGGCCCCCCTACGAGCAGTACTTC
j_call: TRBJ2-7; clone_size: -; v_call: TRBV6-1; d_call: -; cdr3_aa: CASSAFTRTASYEQYF; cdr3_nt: TGTGCCAGCAGTGCTTTTACAAGGACAGCCTCCTACGAGCAGTACTTC
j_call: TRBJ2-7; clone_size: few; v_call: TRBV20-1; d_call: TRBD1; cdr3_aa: CSAENGQGRSYEQYF; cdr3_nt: TGCAGTGCAGAAAACGGACAGGGACGCTCCTACGAGCAGTACTTC
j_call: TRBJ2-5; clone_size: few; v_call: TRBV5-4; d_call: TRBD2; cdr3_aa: CASSLEASGGRETQYF; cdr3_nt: TGTGCCAGCAGCTTGGAGGCTAGCGGGGGGAGAGAGACCCAGTACTTC
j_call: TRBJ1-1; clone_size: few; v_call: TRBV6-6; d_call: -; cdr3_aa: CASSPGRATFF; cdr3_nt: TGTGCCAGCAGCCCTGGCCGGGCAACTTTCTTT
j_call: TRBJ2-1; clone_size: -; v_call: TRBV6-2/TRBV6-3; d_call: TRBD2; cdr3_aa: CASSGGLDYNEQFF; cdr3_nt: TGTGCCAGCAGTGGGGGACTAGATTACAATGAGCAGTTCTTC
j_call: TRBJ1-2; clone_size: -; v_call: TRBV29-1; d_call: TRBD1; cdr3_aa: CSVEETTGRNYGYTF; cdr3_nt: TGCAGCGTTGAAGAGACGACAGGGCGCAACTATGGCTACACCTTC
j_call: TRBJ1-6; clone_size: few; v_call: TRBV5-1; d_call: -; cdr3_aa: CASSFKGYGGNSPLHF; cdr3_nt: TGCGCCAGCAGCTTTAAGGGATATGGCGGGAATTCACCCCTCCACTTT
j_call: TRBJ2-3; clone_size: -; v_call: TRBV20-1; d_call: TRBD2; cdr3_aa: CSVPRREGTDTQYF; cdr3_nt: TGCAGTGTCCCCAGGCGGGAGGGCACAGATACGCAGTATTTT
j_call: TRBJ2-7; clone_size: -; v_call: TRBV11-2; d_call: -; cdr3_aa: CASSLARTVGYEQYF; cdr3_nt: TGTGCCAGCAGCTTAGCCCGGACAGTGGGGTACGAGCAGTACTTC
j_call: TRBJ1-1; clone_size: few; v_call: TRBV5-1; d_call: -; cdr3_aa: CASSLEPKGAEAFF; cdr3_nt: TGCGCCAGCAGCTTGGAGCCGAAAGGCGCTGAAGCTTTCTTT
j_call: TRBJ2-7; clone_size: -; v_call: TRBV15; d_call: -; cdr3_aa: CATSRDPRGPYEQYF; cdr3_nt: TGTGCCACCAGCAGAGATCCCAGGGGACCCTACGAGCAGTACTTC
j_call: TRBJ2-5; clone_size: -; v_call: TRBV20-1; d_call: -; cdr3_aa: CSARDFLRGAQETQYF; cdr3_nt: TGCAGTGCTAGAGATTTTTTGCGAGGGGCCCAGGAGACCCAGTACTTC
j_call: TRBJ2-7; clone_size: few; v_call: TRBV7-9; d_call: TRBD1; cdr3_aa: CASSVGQGDSFDEQYF; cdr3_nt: TGTGCCAGCAGCGTGGGACAGGGGGACAGTTTTGACGAGCAGTACTTC
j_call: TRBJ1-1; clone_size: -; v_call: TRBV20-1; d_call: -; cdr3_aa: CSARDLDTEAFF; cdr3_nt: TGCAGTGCTAGAGATCTGGACACTGAAGCTTTCTTT
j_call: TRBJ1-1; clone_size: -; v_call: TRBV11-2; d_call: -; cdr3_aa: CASSLLGRVGRFKGKDTEAFF; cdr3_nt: TGTGCCAGCAGCTTACTGGGAAGAGTGGGCAGGTTCAAGGGGAAGGACACTGAAGCTTTCTTT
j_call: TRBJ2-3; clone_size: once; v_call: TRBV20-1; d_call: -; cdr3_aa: CSASKSSTDTQYF; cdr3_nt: TGCAGTGCTAGTAAGTCGTCCACAGATACGCAGTATTTT
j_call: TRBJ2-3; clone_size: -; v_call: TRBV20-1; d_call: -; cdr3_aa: CSGDARGSDTQYF; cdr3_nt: TGCAGTGGGGACGCTCGGGGTTCAGATACGCAGTATTTT
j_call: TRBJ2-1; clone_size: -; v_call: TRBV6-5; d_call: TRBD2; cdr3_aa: CASSSSHWRGGHNEQFF; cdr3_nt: TGTGCCAGCAGCTCCTCCCACTGGCGGGGGGGCCACAATGAGCAGTTCTTC
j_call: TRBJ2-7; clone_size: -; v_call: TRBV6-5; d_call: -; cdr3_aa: CASSYRLEQYF; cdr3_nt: TGTGCCAGCAGTTACAGGCTCGAGCAGTACTTC
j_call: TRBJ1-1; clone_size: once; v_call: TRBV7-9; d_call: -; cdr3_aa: CASSRERGEAFF; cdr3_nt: TGTGCCAGCAGCCGGGAGCGGGGTGAAGCTTTCTTT
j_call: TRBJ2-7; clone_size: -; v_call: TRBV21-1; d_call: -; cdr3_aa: CASSKEAGAIFYEQYF; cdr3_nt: TGTGCCAGCAGCAAAGAGGCGGGGGCGATTTTTTACGAGCAGTACTTC
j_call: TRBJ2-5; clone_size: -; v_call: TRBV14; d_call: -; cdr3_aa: CASSQSETQYF; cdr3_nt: TGTGCCAGCAGCCAATCTGAGACCCAGTACTTC
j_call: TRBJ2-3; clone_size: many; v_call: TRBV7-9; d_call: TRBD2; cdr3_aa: CASSLWMTSGGTDTQYF; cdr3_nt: TGTGCCAGCAGCTTATGGATGACTAGCGGGGGCACAGATACGCAGTATTTT
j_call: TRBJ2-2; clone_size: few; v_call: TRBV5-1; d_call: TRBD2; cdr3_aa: CASTPGGTNTGELFF; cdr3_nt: TGCGCCAGCACCCCCGGGGGGACGAACACCGGGGAGCTGTTTTTT
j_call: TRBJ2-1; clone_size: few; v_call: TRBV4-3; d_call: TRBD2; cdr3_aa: CASSQESGGVYNEQFF; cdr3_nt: TGCGCCAGCAGCCAAGAAAGCGGGGGGGTCTACAATGAGCAGTTCTTC